A single sample gave rise to the 22 T cell receptor beta chains below, sequenced in a study of long-term antiretroviral therapy in people with HIV. It was version v3.0 of the immunoSEQ assay that was run at survey level. Only in-frame clones appear in the TCRdb table, and some are missing; sequencing was by immunoSEQ multiplex PCR. This repertoire shows around 21,000 clones, about nine tenths found once; its top ten account for over 7.5%. Sequencing used unsorted PBMCs, obtained roughly 4.2 years before starting antiretroviral therapy. Receptors were obtained from a woman aged 25 to 39 with HIV.

The genes are TRBV7-2 and TRBJ1-3; D possibly corresponds to TRBD1 (5 bases). The length of the CDR3 is 17 residues. The germline CDR1 and CDR2 sequences are SGHTA and FQGNSA. Trimming pared 2 bases from V and 0 bases from J, leaving 14 bases between. CDR3 amino acids: CASSLTGTVSSGNTIYF. The CDR3 DNA is TGTGCCAGCAGCTTAACCGGGACTGTTAGCTCTGGAAACACCATATATTTT.

The chain links TRBV4-3 to TRBJ2-5; D remains ambiguous. Looked up from germline, CDR1 is LGHNA and CDR2 is YSLEER. The CDR3 extends over 14 amino acids. V shed 1 base and J shed 5 bases, with 11 bases lying between them. CDR3 bases: TGCGCCAGCAGCCAAGGGAGAGGCAAGGAGACCCAGTACTTC. This gives the protein CASSQGRGKETQYF.

This clone occurred once. The chain uses TRBV4-1 and TRBJ2-3; TRBD2 aligns across 10 bases. The V and J ends lost 5 bases and 3 bases, in that order; junction bases with no gene match: 11. CDR1 and CDR2 from the germline V gene are MGHRA and YSYEKL. There are 17 residues in the CDR3. CDR3 region: CASSAGVGAGGTDTQYF. Written as DNA, the CDR3 is TGCGCCAGCAGCGCCGGGGTCGGAGCGGGGGGGACAGATACGCAGTATTTT.

The rearrangement links TRBV19 to TRBJ1-5; the match to TRBD1 covers 9 bases. Germline lookup yields CDR1 LNHDA and CDR2 SQIVND (reference sequence). This CDR3 contains 17 residues. Trimming at V came to 3 bases and at J to 0 bases, leaving 6 bases not matched to a gene. In DNA form, the CDR3 reads TGTGCCAGTAGTATGGGACAGGGTGCCTATAGCAATCAGCCCCAGCATTTT. As protein: CASSMGQGAYSNQPQHF.

This chain joins TRBV6-5 and TRBJ2-1; tentatively, D is TRBD1 or TRBD2 (6 bases each). Trimming cost V 4 bases and J 7 bases, with 14 bases left between them. Germline V gene lookup returns CDR1 MNHEY and CDR2 SVGAGI. This CDR3 has 14 residues. The DNA of the CDR3 is TGTGCCAGCAGTTTGACCGGGGGCGGGAATGAGCAGTTCTTC. Translation: CASSLTGGGNEQFF.

The chain joins TRBV5-5 to TRBJ1-1; possible D gene TRBD1, 6 bases. Germline V gives CDR1 SGHKS, CDR2 YYEKEE (reference sequence). The CDR3 has 13 amino acids. Trimming took off 0 bases at V and 8 bases at J, with 11 bases between the two ends. The CDR3 region has the DNA TGTGCCAGCAGCTTGGAAGGGGGGTTAGAAGCTTTCTTT. Residues: CASSLEGGLEAFF.

The V and J genes are TRBV18 and TRBJ1-1, with TRBD1 as a possible D gene (6 bases). Germline CDR1 reads KGHSH; CDR2 reads LQKENI. V was shortened by 3 bases and J by 7 bases, with 18 bases between the two germline ends. This CDR3 is 15 amino acids long. CDR3 nucleotide sequence: TGTGCCAGCTCACCGGGTTCGGGGGGCGGCCATGAAGCTTTCTTT. Translated, it gives CASSPGSGGGHEAFF.

V and J are TRBV30 and TRBJ1-3; D is uncertain. V was cut by 8 bases and J by 0 bases, with 8 bases left in between. The CDR3 covers 12 residues. The germline V gene has CDR1 GTSNPN and CDR2 SVGIG (reference sequence). The CDR3 here is CATHTSGNTIYF. The CDR3 nucleotides are TGTGCCACACATACCTCTGGAAACACCATATATTTT.

This clone was detected only once. The rearrangement links TRBV6-5 to TRBJ2-1; TRBD1 matches 7 bases. Trimming at V came to 2 bases and at J to 5 bases, leaving 3 bases not matched to a gene. The CDR3 consists of 14 residues. Germline V CDR1 and CDR2: MNHEY, SVGAGI. In nucleotides, the CDR3 is TGTGCCAGCAGTTACAGGGGGCTGAACAATGAGCAGTTCTTC. This encodes CASSYRGLNNEQFF.

This clone was seen only a few times. The J gene is TRBJ1-2, the V gene TRBV30; D is ambiguous. Between the trimmed V and J ends, which lost 2 bases and 8 bases, there was a span of 15 bases. The CDR3 is 13 residues long. Germline-derived CDR1 and CDR2 are GTSNPN and SVGIG (reference sequence). CDR3 sequence: CAWSPQATEGYTF. CDR3 DNA: TGTGCCTGGAGTCCTCAAGCGACCGAAGGCTACACCTTC.

V usage is TRBV5-8 and J usage is TRBJ1-5, with TRBD1 identical over 10 bases. The CDR3 is made up of 15 amino acids. Trimming cost V 1 base and J 4 bases; bases outside gene matches: 2. Germline-derived CDR1 and CDR2 are SGHTS and YDEGEE. CDR3 region: CASSLWGQGNQPQHF. The CDR3 region has the DNA TGTGCCAGCAGCTTGTGGGGACAGGGGAATCAGCCCCAGCATTTT. The full variable domain, in which reference TRBV5-8 and TRBJ1-5 provide the parts outside the CDR3, is EAGVTQSPTHLIKTRGQQATLRCSPISGHTSVYWYQQALGLGLQFLLWYDEGEERNRGNFPPRFSGRQFPNYSSELNVNALELEDSALYLCASSLWGQGNQPQHFGDGTRLSIL.

The chain recombines TRBV5-5 with TRBJ1-6; D is uncertain. Between the trimmed V and J ends, which lost 0 bases and 3 bases, there was a span of 7 bases. The CDR3 is 15 amino acids. Germline loops: CDR1 SGHKS, CDR2 YYEKEE (reference sequence). The CDR3 coding sequence is TGTGCCAGCAGCTTGGCGTACTTCTATAATTCACCCCTCCACTTT. Protein sequence: CASSLAYFYNSPLHF.

The rearrangement joins TRBV11-2 to TRBJ2-7; TRBD2 is a possible D gene (5 bases). This CDR3 is 13 amino acids long. Germline CDR1 SGHAT, CDR2 FQNNGV. V lost 5 bases, J lost 3 bases, and 11 bases lay in between. CDR3 sequence: CASSRGEVYEQYF. Here the CDR3 DNA reads TGTGCCAGCAGCCGGGGAGAGGTCTACGAGCAGTACTTC. The full variable domain, completed using reference TRBV11-2 and TRBJ2-7, is EAGVAQSPRYKIIEKRQSVAFWCNPISGHATLYWYQQILGQGPKLLIQFQNNGVVDDSQLPKDRFSAERLKGVDSTLKIQPAKLEDSAVYLCASSRGEVYEQYFGPGTRLTVT.

J is TRBJ1-1 and V is TRBV7-2, with TRBD1 as a possible D gene (5 bases). CDR3 size: 15 residues. Trimming left V 4 bases short and J 6 bases short, with 18 bases between. Germline V CDR1 and CDR2: SGHTA, FQGNSA. Here the CDR3 DNA reads TGTGCCAGCAGCTCGGAATCAACCTGGGGGGCTGAAGCTTTCTTT. Its translation: CASSSESTWGAEAFF.

The chain couples TRBV18 to TRBJ2-5, with 11 bases lining up with TRBD2. The CDR3 extends over 18 amino acids. The germline V gene has CDR1 KGHSH and CDR2 LQKENI. J was trimmed by 4 bases and V by 3 bases; bases with no gene match: 13. The DNA of the CDR3 is TGTGCCAGCTCACCGGCGGCTAGCGGGGGGAGCGGTTTAGAGACCCAGTACTTC. This encodes CASSPAASGGSGLETQYF.

The chain has TRBV7-2 and TRBJ1-2; 8 positions agree with TRBD1. Unmatched junction bases numbered 6, after V lost 5 bases and J lost 1 base. This CDR3 is built from 15 residues. Germline V CDR1 and CDR2: SGHTA, FQGNSA. CDR3 loop: CASSPGTGLNYGYTF. DNA for the CDR3: TGTGCCAGCAGCCCGGGGACAGGACTTAACTATGGCTACACCTTC.

This chain uses TRBV9 with TRBJ1-5; D call uncertain. The germline V gene encodes CDR1 SGDLS and CDR2 YYNGEE. This CDR3 comprises 15 residues. V was clipped by 4 bases and J by 0 bases, with 11 bases between them. The CDR3 DNA reads TGTGCCAGCAGCACCGACGGATATAGCAATCAGCCCCAGCATTTT. Protein sequence: CASSTDGYSNQPQHF.

The CDR3 loop is CASSLTWGGGQGNQPQHF. CDR3 coding DNA: TGTGCCAGCAGCTTAACCTGGGGAGGGGGACAGGGCAATCAGCCCCAGCATTTT. The chain recombines TRBV7-8 with TRBJ1-5; TRBD1 matches at 8 bases. Germline-derived CDR1 and CDR2 are SGHVS and FQNEAQ. The CDR3 consists of 18 residues. J lost 2 bases, V lost 2 bases, and 11 bases had no gene match.

The rearrangement uses TRBV18 and TRBJ1-3; possibly TRBD1 for D (5 bases). Germline V CDR1 and CDR2: KGHSH, LQKENI. There are 16 residues in the CDR3. V lost 2 bases to trimming and J lost 4 bases, with 15 bases between them. The CDR3 protein is CASSPSTGPTGNTIYF. CDR3 sequence (DNA): TGTGCCAGCTCACCAAGCACAGGACCAACAGGAAACACCATATATTTT. Supplemented by reference TRBV18 and TRBJ1-3, the full variable domain reads NAGVMQNPRHLVRRRGQEARLRCSPMKGHSHVYWYRQLPEEGLKFMVYLQKENIIDESGMPKERFSAEFPKEGPSILRIQQVVRGDSAAYFCASSPSTGPTGNTIYFGEGSWLTVV.

The chain has TRBV11-1 and TRBJ2-3, with TRBD2 identical over 8 bases. The J segment lost 8 bases and the V segment lost 4 bases, leaving 5 bases of the junction unmatched. This CDR3 has 13 amino acids. The germline V gene has CDR1 SGHAT and CDR2 FQDESV (reference sequence). CDR3 nucleotides: TGTGCCAGCAGCTCCCCGGCGGGGGGTACGCAGTATTTT. This gives the protein CASSSPAGGTQYF.

V gene TRBV5-8 combines with J gene TRBJ1-2; D possibly corresponds to TRBD1 (5 bases). Trimming took off 3 bases at V and 8 bases at J, with 17 bases between the two ends. In germline, CDR1 is SGHTS, CDR2 YDEGEE. The CDR3 runs to 14 residues. CDR3 nucleotides: TGTGCCAGCAGCTGGGACGGACTCAAGCTGGGCTACACCTTC. The encoded protein is CASSWDGLKLGYTF. Looking up the rest from reference TRBV5-8 and TRBJ1-2 gives the full variable domain: EAGVTQSPTHLIKTRGQQATLRCSPISGHTSVYWYQQALGLGLQFLLWYDEGEERNRGNFPPRFSGRQFPNYSSELNVNALELEDSALYLCASSWDGLKLGYTFGSGTRLTVV.

This rearrangement joins TRBV27 to TRBJ2-3; D not resolved. CDR1 is MNHEY and CDR2 is SMNVEV in the germline V gene (reference sequence). Trimming removed 6 bases at V and 3 bases at J, with 22 bases between. The CDR3 length is 17 residues. CDR3 DNA sequence: TGTGCCAGCAGCCCCCTTAGTTTAGGGATCGGTACAGATACGCAGTATTTT. Translating gives CASSPLSLGIGTDTQYF.